This TCR beta chain was identified in a study of blood T cell repertoires in COVID-19. The wider study: Some COVID-19 samples were acute and others convalescent; all came from the United States, Italy and Spain. In each case, the material was cDNA or gDNA derived from T cells, B-cell-depleted T cells, or PBMCs.

In the source study's methods: Estimates of nucleated cell counts were drawn from the amplification of reference gene primers. TCRdb keeps only in-frame clones here, not all; method: immunoSEQ multiplex PCR. The V and J calls and clone size come from that table; D and trimming were worked out from the DNA. The repertoire has around 250,000 clones, 84% of them found once; the top ten carry about 4.5%. CDR1 SEHNR and CDR2 FQNEAQ come from the germline V gene (reference sequence). V was pared by 1 base and J by 1 base, with 11 bases between. The CDR3 length is 15 residues. Material: peripheral blood. The chain has TRBV7-9 and TRBJ2-7; tentative D call: TRBD2 (6 bases). The sequence was collected from a man aged 45-65 years with active or convalescent COVID-19. The CDR3 sequence: CASSLVGGRSYEQYF. In nucleotides, the CDR3 is TGTGCCAGCAGCTTAGTCGGGGGACGGTCCTACGAGCAGTACTTC.